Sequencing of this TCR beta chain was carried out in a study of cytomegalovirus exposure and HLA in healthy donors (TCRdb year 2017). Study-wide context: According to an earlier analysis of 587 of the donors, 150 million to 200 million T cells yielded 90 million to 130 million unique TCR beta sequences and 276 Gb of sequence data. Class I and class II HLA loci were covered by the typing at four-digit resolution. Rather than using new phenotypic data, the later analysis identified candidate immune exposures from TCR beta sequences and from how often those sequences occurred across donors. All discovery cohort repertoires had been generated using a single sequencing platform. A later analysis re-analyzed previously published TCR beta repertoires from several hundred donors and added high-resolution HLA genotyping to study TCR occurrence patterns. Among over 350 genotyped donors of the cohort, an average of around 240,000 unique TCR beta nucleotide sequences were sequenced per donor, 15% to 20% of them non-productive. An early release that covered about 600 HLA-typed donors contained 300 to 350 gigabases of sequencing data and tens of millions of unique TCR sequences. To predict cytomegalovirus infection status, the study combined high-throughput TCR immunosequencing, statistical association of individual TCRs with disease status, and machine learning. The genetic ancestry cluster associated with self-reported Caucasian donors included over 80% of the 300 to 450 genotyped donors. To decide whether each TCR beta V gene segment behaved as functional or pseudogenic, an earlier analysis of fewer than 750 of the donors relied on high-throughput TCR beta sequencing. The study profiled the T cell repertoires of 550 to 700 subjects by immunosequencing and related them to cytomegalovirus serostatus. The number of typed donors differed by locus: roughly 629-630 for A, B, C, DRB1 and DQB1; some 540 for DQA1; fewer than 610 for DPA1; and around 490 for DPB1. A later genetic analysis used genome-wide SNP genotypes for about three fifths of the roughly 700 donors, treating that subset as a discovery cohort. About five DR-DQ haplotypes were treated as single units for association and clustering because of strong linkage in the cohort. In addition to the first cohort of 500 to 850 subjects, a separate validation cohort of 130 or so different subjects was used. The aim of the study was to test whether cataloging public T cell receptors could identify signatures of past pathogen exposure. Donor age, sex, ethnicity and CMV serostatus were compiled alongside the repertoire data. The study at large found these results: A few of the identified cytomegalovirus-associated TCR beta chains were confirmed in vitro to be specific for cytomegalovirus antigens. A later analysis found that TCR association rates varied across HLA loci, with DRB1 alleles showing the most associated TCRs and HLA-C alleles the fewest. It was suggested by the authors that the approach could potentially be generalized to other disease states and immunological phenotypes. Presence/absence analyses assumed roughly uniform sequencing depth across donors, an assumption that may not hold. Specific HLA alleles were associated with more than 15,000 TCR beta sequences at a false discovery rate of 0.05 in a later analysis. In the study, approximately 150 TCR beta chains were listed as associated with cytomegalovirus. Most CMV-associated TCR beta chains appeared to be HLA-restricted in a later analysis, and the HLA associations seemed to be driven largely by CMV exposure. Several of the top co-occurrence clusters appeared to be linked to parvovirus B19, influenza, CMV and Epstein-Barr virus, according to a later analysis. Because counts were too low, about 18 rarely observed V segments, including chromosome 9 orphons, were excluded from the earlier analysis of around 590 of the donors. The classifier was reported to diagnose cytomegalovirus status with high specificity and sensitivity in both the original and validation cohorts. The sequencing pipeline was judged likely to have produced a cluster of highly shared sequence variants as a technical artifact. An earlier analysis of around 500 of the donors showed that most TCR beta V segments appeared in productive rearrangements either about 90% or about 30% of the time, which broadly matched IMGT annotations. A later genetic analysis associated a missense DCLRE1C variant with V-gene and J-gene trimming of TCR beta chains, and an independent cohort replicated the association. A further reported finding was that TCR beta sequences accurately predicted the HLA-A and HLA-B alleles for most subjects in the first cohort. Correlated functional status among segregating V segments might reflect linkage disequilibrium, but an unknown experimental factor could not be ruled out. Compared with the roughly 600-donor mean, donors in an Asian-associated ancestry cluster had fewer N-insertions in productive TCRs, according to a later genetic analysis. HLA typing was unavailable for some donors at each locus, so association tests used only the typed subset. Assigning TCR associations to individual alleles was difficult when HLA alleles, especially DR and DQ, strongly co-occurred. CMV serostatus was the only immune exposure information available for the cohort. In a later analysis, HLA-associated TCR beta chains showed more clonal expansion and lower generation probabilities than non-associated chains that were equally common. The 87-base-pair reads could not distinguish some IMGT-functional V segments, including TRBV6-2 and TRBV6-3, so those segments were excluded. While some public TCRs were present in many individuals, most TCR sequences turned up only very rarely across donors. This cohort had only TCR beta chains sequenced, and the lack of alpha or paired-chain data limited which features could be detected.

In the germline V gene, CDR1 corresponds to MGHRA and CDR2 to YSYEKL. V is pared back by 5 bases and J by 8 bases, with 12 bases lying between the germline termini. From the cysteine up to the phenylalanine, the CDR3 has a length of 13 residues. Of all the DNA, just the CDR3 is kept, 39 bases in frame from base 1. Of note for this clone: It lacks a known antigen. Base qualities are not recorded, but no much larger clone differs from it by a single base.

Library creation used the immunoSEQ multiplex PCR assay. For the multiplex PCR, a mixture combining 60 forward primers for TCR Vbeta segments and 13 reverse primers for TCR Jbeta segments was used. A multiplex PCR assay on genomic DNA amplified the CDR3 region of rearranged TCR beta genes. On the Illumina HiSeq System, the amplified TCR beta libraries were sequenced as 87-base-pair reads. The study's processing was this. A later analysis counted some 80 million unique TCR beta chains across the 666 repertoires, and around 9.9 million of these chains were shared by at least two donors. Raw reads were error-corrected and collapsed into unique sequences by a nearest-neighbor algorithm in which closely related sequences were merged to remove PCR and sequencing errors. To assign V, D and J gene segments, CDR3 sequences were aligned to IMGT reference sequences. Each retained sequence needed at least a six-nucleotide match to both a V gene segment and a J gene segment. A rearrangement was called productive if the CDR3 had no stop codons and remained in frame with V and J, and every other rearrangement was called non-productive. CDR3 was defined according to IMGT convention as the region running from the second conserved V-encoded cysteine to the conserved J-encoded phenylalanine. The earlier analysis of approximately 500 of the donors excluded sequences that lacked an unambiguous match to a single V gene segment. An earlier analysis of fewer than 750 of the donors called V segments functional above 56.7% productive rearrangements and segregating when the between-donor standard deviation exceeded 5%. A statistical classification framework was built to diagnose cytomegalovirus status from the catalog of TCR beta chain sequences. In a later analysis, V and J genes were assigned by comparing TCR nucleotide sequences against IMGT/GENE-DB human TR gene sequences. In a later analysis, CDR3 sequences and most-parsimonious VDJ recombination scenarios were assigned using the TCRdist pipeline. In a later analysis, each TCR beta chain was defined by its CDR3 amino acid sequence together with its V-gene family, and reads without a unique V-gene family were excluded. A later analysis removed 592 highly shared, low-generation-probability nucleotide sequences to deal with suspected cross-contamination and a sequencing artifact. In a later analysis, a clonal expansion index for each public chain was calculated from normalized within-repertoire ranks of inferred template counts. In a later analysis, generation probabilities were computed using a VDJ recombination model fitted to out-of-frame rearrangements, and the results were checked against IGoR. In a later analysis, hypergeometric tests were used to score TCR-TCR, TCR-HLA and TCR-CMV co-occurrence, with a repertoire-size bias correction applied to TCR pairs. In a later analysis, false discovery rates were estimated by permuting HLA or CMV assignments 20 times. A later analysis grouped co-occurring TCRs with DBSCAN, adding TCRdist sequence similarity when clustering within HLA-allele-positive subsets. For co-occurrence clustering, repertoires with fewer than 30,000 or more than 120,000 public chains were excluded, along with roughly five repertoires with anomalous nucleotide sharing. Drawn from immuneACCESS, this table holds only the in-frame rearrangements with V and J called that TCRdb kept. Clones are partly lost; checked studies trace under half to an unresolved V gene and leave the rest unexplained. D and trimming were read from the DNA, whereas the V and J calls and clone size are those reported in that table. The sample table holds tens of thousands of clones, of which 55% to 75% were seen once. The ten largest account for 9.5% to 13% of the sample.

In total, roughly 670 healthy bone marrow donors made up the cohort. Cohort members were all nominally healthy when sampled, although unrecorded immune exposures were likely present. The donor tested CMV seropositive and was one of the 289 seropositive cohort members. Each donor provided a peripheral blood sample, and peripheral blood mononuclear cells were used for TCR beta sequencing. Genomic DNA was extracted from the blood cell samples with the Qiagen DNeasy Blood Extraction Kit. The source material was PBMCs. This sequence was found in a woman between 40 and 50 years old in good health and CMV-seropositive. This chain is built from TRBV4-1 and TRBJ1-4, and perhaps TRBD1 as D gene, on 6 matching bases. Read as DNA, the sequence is TGCGCCAGCAGCTCTCAGGGGAAGGAAAAACTGTTTTTT. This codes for CASSSQGKEKLFF.